This T cell receptor beta chain appears in the sequencing data of a study of T cell changes during pregnancy in multiple sclerosis. Clones were sequenced by immunoSEQ multiplex PCR, and TCRdb holds only the in-frame ones, with some missing. The table shows under 55,000 clones, with 94% occurring only once. Sequenced material: CD4+ T cells from peripheral blood mononuclear cells, taken in the third trimester of pregnancy. The receptor's source is a female donor with multiple sclerosis, enrolled in a pregnancy study.

The CDR3 is CASSPGTSNNEQFF. The DNA of the CDR3 is TGTGCCAGCTCTCCCGGGACTAGCAACAATGAGCAGTTCTTC. The V gene is TRBV18, the J gene TRBJ2-1, with 9 nucleotides matching TRBD2. V trimming: 6 bases; J trimming: 5 bases; junction bases outside the gene matches: 5. The CDR3 is 14 amino acids. CDR1 is KGHSH, CDR2 LQKENI, per germline.